This T cell receptor (beta chain) originates from a study of blood T cell repertoires in COVID-19. For the study at large: There were acute and convalescent COVID-19 samples, and they came from the United States, Italy and Spain. T cells, B-cell-depleted T cells, or PBMCs provided the cDNA or gDNA that served as material.

In the source study's methods: Amplified reference gene primers provided the basis for estimating nucleated cell counts. This table comes from immunoSEQ multiplex PCR, and its TCRdb copy is limited to in-frame clones, with some not included. From that table come the V and J calls and clone size; the DNA was used to work out D and trimming. The table includes fewer than 350,000 clones, approximately 87% detected once. Germline V gives CDR1 SGHRS, CDR2 YFSETQ. V lost 6 bases to trimming and J lost 0 bases, with 13 bases between them. The CDR3 sequence is 16 residues long. The rearrangement links TRBV5-1 to TRBJ2-6, with a possible D match to TRBD2 (6 bases). The clonotype originates from a woman in her forties or fifties who had recovered from COVID-19. Sequences were obtained from peripheral blood. DNA of the CDR3: TGCGCCAGCACATGGAGGGAGAACTCTGGGGCCAACGTCCTGACTTTC. The encoded protein is CASTWRENSGANVLTF.